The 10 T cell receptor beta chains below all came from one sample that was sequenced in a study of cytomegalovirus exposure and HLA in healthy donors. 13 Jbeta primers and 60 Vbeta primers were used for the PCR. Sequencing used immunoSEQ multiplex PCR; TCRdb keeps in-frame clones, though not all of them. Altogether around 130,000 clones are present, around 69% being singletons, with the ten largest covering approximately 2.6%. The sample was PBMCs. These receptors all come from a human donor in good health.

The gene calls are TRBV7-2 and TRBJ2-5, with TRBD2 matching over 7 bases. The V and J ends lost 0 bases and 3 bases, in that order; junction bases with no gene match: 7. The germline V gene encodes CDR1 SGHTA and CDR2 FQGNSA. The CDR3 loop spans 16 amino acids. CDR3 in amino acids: CASSLASGGGKETQYF. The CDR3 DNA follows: TGTGCCAGCAGCTTAGCGTCGGGCGGGGGAAAAGAGACCCAGTACTTC.

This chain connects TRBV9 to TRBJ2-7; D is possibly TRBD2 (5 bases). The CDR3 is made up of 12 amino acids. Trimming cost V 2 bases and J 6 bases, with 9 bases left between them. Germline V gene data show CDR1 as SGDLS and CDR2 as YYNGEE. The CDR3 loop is CASSVGVGEQYF. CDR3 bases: TGTGCCAGCAGCGTCGGGGTCGGCGAGCAGTACTTC.

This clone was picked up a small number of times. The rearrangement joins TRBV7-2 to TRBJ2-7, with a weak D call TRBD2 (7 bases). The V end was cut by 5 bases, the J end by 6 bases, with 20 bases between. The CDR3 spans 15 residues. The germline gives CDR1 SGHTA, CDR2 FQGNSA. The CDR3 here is CASSPHNGRGAEQYF. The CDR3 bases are TGTGCCAGCAGCCCTCACAACGGACGGGGGGCCGAGCAGTACTTC. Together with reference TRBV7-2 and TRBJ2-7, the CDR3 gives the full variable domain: GAGVSQSPSNKVTEKGKDVELRCDPISGHTALYWYRQSLGQGLEFLIYFQGNSAPDKSGLPSDRFSAERTGGSVSTLTIQRTQQEDSAVYLCASSPHNGRGAEQYFGPGTRLTVT.

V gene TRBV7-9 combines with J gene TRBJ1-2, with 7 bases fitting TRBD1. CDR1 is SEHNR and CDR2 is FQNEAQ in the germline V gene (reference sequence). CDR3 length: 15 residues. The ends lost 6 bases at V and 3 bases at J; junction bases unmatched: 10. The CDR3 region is CASRSETGYDYGYTF. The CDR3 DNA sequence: TGTGCCAGCAGATCCGAGACAGGGTACGACTATGGCTACACCTTC.

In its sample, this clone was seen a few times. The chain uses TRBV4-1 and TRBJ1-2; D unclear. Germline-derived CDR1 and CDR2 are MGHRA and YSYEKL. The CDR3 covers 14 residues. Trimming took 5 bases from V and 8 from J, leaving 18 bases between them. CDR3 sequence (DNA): TGCGCCAGCAGCTCCCCCAGTGGCACGGGGGGCTACACCTTC. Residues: CASSSPSGTGGYTF.

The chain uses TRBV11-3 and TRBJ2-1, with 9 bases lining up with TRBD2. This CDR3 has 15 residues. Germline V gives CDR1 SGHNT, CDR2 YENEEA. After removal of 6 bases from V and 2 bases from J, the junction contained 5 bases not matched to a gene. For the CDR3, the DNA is TGTGCCAGCAGTAGCGGGAGCCAAGCCTACAATGAGCAGTTCTTC. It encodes CASSSGSQAYNEQFF.

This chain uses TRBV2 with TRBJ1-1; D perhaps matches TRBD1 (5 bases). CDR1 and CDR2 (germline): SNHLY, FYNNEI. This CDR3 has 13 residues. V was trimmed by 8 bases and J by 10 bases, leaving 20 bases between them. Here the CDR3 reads CASGRGAEGRAFF. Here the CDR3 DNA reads TGTGCCAGCGGGAGGGGCGCCGAAGGTCGAGCTTTCTTT.

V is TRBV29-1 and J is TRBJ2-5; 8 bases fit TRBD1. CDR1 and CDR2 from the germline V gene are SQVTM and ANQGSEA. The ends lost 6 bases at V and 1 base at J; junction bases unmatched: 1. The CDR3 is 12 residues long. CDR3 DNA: TGCAGCGTGACAGGGGCCCAAGAGACCCAGTACTTC. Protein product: CSVTGAQETQYF. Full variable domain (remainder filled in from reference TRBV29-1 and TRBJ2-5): SAVISQKPSRDICQRGTSLTIQCQVDSQVTMMFWYRQQPGQSLTLIATANQGSEATYESGFVIDKFPISRPNLTFSTLTVSNMSPEDSSIYLCSVTGAQETQYFGPGTRLLVL.

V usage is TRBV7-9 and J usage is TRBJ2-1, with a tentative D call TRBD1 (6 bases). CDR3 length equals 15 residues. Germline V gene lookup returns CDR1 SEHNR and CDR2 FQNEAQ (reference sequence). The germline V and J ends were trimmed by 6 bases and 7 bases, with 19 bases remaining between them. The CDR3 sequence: CASSRTVGIRNEQFF. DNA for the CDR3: TGTGCCAGCAGTCGGACAGTGGGGATCAGAAATGAGCAGTTCTTC.

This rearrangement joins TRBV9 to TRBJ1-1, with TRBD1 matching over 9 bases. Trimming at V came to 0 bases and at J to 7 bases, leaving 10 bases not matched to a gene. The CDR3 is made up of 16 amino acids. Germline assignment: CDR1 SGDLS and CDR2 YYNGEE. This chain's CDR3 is CASSVASGTGNGEAFF. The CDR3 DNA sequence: TGTGCCAGCAGCGTAGCATCCGGGACAGGGAATGGTGAAGCTTTCTTT.